This is a list of T cell receptor beta chains from one sample in a study of T cell responses to AZD1222 COVID-19 vaccine. Data came from immunoSEQ multiplex PCR; TCRdb stores just in-frame clones and leaves some out. The table has about 70,000 clones, around 85% seen once; the top ten hold about 20%. The sequenced sample was peripheral blood, obtained on day 0 of AZD1222 vaccination. Receptor source: an adult in good health. Both conserved end residues are part of each CDR3. D genes are given only for firm matches. Not all rows give a size; the values are once, few, many and, for expanded clones, a class.

v_call	d_call	cdr3_length	clone_size	j_call	cdr3_nt	cdr3_aa
TRBV14	NA	15	NA	TRBJ1-2	TGTGCCAGCAGCCAAGGCGGGAGCAGGGTTAAGGGCTACACCTTC	CASSQGGSRVKGYTF
TRBV6-1	NA	13	NA	TRBJ2-2	TGTGCCAGCAGTGAAAGGGAGTCCGGGGAGCTGTTTTTT	CASSERESGELFF
TRBV5-4	NA	14	NA	TRBJ2-3	TGTGCCAGCAGCTTGGACCCTAGCACAGATACGCAGTATTTT	CASSLDPSTDTQYF
TRBV3-1/TRBV3-2	TRBD1	14	NA	TRBJ1-2	TGTGCCAGCAGCCAAGAAGGGGGCGGGAACGGCTACACCTTC	CASSQEGGGNGYTF
TRBV6-5	NA	13	NA	TRBJ2-7	TGTGCCAGCAGTTACGACCGCCAGACTTCAACCCTCTTC	CASSYDRQTSTLF
TRBV4-2	NA	14	NA	TRBJ2-1	TGTGCCAGCAGCCAGCCCCAGGGAGATAATGAGCAGTTCTTC	CASSQPQGDNEQFF
TRBV25-1	NA	14	once	TRBJ1-2	TGTGCCAGCAGTGAAGGGACGGATTACTATGGCTACACCTTC	CASSEGTDYYGYTF
TRBV9	NA	14	NA	TRBJ1-1	TGTGCCAGCAGCGACAATCTCCTACTCACTGAAGCTTTCTTT	CASSDNLLLTEAFF
TRBV29-1	TRBD2	14	few	TRBJ2-1	TGCAGCGTTGTCAGGGCCCTAGCGGGAGGGGAGCAGTTCTTC	CSVVRALAGGEQFF
TRBV7-9	NA	15	NA	TRBJ1-4	TGTGCCAGCAGCTTTTCAAACAGGGCTAATGAAAAACTGTTTTTT	CASSFSNRANEKLFF